Below, 15 T cell receptor beta chains from the same sample are listed, as sequenced in a study of early T cells in non-severe SARS-CoV-2 infection. TCRdb re-called the 5' RACE reads through MiXCR, storing one row per CDR3 protein. Of more than 20,000 distinct CDR3 sequences in the sample, under 4.5% were seen once. The sequenced material came from whole blood. Every receptor here comes from an adult who was a healthcare worker with PCR-confirmed SARS-CoV-2 infection or an uninfected control (not recorded which).

This clonotype occurred many times. This chain joins TRBV20-1 and TRBJ1-5, with D unclear. Germline assignment: CDR1 DFQATT and CDR2 SNEGSKA (reference sequence). The CDR3 extends over 12 amino acids. V dropped 0 bases and J dropped 4 bases, with 4 bases sitting between them. This chain's CDR3 is CSARDPNQPQHF. Written as DNA, the CDR3 is TGCAGTGCTAGAGACCCAAATCAGCCCCAGCATTTT.

This clonotype showed up many times. The rearrangement joins TRBV6-2 or TRBV6-3 to TRBJ2-1; 10 nucleotides match TRBD2. The CDR3 length is 15 residues. CDR1 and CDR2 from the germline V gene are MNHEY and SVGEGT. V trimming: 6 bases; J trimming: 6 bases; junction bases outside the gene matches: 8. Here the CDR3 DNA reads TGTGCCAGCAGCCCCGGGACTAGCGTGGGCAATGAGCAGTTCTTC. Protein: CASSPGTSVGNEQFF.

This clonotype was counted at least ten times. The chain's CDR3 is CASSLAQGRMNTEAFF. The CDR3 DNA reads as TGTGCCAGCAGCTTAGCCCAGGGACGAATGAACACTGAAGCTTTCTTT. This sequence joins TRBV7-6 and TRBJ1-1; perhaps TRBD1 as D (5 bases). The ends were cut back, 0 bases at V and 0 bases at J, with 11 bases in the middle. The germline V gene encodes CDR1 SGHVS and CDR2 FNYEAQ. This CDR3 spans 16 amino acids.

This chain uses TRBV12-3 or TRBV12-4 with TRBJ2-7; TRBD1 aligns across 7 bases. This CDR3 comprises 14 residues. The V and J ends lost 5 bases and 3 bases, in that order; junction bases with no gene match: 7. CDR3 sequence (DNA): TGTGCCAGCAGTACCCTACAGGGGAGCTACGAGCAGTACTTC. This codes for CASSTLQGSYEQYF.

This clonotype was recorded many times. This chain connects TRBV19 to TRBJ2-2; TRBD2 matches at 7 bases. Trimming removed 6 bases from V and 2 bases from J; junction bases left unmatched: 3. CDR3 length equals 14 residues. In germline, CDR1 is LNHDA, CDR2 SQIVND (reference sequence). This CDR3 is CASRPGGNTGELFF. CDR3 sequence (DNA): TGTGCCAGTAGACCGGGAGGAAACACCGGGGAGCTGTTTTTT.

Relative to its sample, this clonotype is medium-sized. For the CDR3, the DNA is TGTGCCAGCAGCTTAGGGCGCGGACAGCAAATCTATGGCTACACCTTC. This sequence encodes CASSLGRGQQIYGYTF. The V and J genes are TRBV11-2 and TRBJ1-2; D possibly corresponds to TRBD1 (6 bases). Per the germline V gene, CDR1 is SGHAT and CDR2 is FQNNGV. Trimming pared 1 base from V and 4 bases from J, leaving 16 bases between. CDR3 length: 16 amino acids.

In nucleotides, the CDR3 is TGTGCCAGCAGCTTAACGTCCTACGAGCAGTACTTC. Residues: CASSLTSYEQYF. The chain has TRBV7-2 and TRBJ2-7, with D hard to call. CDR1 and CDR2 (germline): SGHTA, FQGNSA. Trimming took 2 bases from V and 1 from J, leaving 3 bases between them. This CDR3 has 12 amino acids.

This clonotype was counted many times. This chain's CDR3 is CSAQKTGWEQYF. Written as DNA, the CDR3 is TGCAGTGCCCAAAAGACAGGGTGGGAGCAGTACTTC. The chain carries TRBV20-1 and TRBJ2-7; 7 bases line up with TRBD1. The CDR3 is 12 residues long. Unmatched junction bases numbered 9, after V lost 6 bases and J lost 7 bases. The germline gives CDR1 DFQATT, CDR2 SNEGSKA (reference sequence).

In this sample, this clonotype turned up many times. V and J are TRBV15 and TRBJ2-5; D uncertain. This CDR3 region has 13 residues. Germline V gene data show CDR1 as LNHNV and CDR2 as YYDKDF (reference sequence). V lost 3 bases, J lost 1 base, and 6 bases lay in between. CDR3 residues: CATSSGVQETQYF. The CDR3 DNA sequence: TGTGCCACCAGCAGTGGGGTCCAAGAGACCCAGTACTTC.

This clonotype was seen at least ten times. This chain connects TRBV6-5 to TRBJ2-7; D possibly corresponds to TRBD1 (5 bases). Germline assignment: CDR1 MNHEY and CDR2 SVGAGI. Trimming shortened V by 8 bases and J by 1 base, and 9 bases separated the two germline ends. This CDR3 spans 12 amino acids. CDR3 nucleotide sequence: TGTGCCAGCTTCTCAGGGTCCTACGAGCAGTACTTC. This translates into CASFSGSYEQYF.

The gene calls are TRBV2 and TRBJ2-3; no definite D call. The CDR3 loop spans 10 amino acids. V was cut by 5 bases and J by 10 bases, with 7 bases left in between. Germline lookup yields CDR1 SNHLY and CDR2 FYNNEI. In nucleotides, the CDR3 is TGTGCCAGCAGTCACGCATCGCAGTATTTT. Translation: CASSHASQYF.

In this sample, this clonotype turned up many times. V usage is TRBV3-1 and J usage is TRBJ2-1; 9 bases agree with TRBD2. The CDR3 spans 16 residues. Germline trimming cut 4 bases from V and 7 bases from J; bases unmatched to any gene: 11. CDR1 and CDR2 from the germline V gene are LGHDT and YNNKEL (reference sequence). The CDR3 nucleotides read TGTGCCAGCAGCCCGTCCGGGACTAGCCGGCGGAATGAGCAGTTCTTC. Translating it yields CASSPSGTSRRNEQFF.

The table lists this clonotype with many counts. The gene calls are TRBV5-5 and TRBJ1-5; 8 nucleotides match TRBD1. With 1 base clipped from V and 3 bases from J, the junction kept 12 bases outside the gene matches. The CDR3 extends over 18 amino acids. The germline CDR1 and CDR2 sequences are SGHKS and YYEKEE (reference sequence). As DNA, the CDR3 is TGTGCCAGCAGCTTGCCGCGCCGGGACAGGACTTTCAATCAGCCCCAGCATTTT. Protein sequence: CASSLPRRDRTFNQPQHF.

Many counts were recorded for this clonotype. CDR3 residues: CSASRRAGGRDTQYF. CDR3 in DNA: TGCAGTGCTAGTAGGCGAGCGGGGGGTCGGGATACGCAGTATTTT. The chain employs TRBV20-1 and TRBJ2-3, with 9 bases that match TRBD2. The germline V gene encodes CDR1 DFQATT and CDR2 SNEGSKA (reference sequence). The V gene end was trimmed by 3 bases and the J gene end by 6 bases; junction bases not matched to a gene: 10. The CDR3 loop spans 15 amino acids.

In this sample, this clonotype is medium-sized. V is TRBV2 and J is TRBJ2-3, with 11 bases lining up with TRBD2. The CDR3 has 15 residues. CDR1 SNHLY and CDR2 FYNNEI come from the germline V gene. V shed 6 bases, J shed 2 bases, and the junction held 4 bases outside the gene matches. The CDR3 DNA follows: TGTGCCAGCAGCCTACTAGCGGGGGCCACAGATACGCAGTATTTT. Its translation is CASSLLAGATDTQYF.